These 24 T cell receptor beta chains came from one sample sequenced in a study of blood T cell repertoires in COVID-19. Clones were read by immunoSEQ multiplex PCR, and TCRdb kept only the in-frame ones, dropping some. In the table there are 150,000 to 200,000 clones, 60% to 80% of which are singletons. Sequencing was performed on PBMCs or T cells enriched from blood (not recorded which). The origin of the receptors is a woman in her forties or fifties who had recovered from COVID-19.

This clone was detected only once. The chain carries TRBV7-6 and TRBJ2-2; 12 bases map to TRBD2. The germline CDR1 and CDR2 sequences are SGHVS and FNYEAQ. The CDR3 spans 17 residues. Germline trimming cut 5 bases from V and 5 bases from J; bases unmatched to any gene: 9. For the CDR3, the DNA is TGTGCCAGCAGCGAGACGCTAGCGGGAGGGGTTACCGGGGAGCTGTTTTTT. It is translated as CASSETLAGGVTGELFF.

V gene TRBV19 combines with J gene TRBJ1-1, with D hard to call. Germline V lookup: CDR1 LNHDA, CDR2 SQIVND (reference sequence). The CDR3 sequence is 13 residues long. V gave up 4 bases and J gave up 0 bases, with 6 bases separating them. As DNA, the CDR3 is TGTGCCAGTAGTACCCGTGTGAACACTGAAGCTTTCTTT. Its translation is CASSTRVNTEAFF.

This chain connects TRBV5-1 to TRBJ1-1; TRBD1 agrees at 7 bases. The ends lost 5 bases at V and 6 bases at J; junction bases unmatched: 10. Germline assignment: CDR1 SGHRS and CDR2 YFSETQ. The CDR3 consists of 14 residues. CDR3 sequence (DNA): TGCGCCAGCAGTCAGGGACAGATTAACCCTGAAGCTTTCTTT. Translated: CASSQGQINPEAFF. The whole variable domain, filled in from reference TRBV5-1 and TRBJ1-1, reads KAGVTQTPRYLIKTRGQQVTLSCSPISGHRSVSWYQQTPGQGLQFLFEYFSETQRNKGNFPGRFSGRQFSNSRSEMNVSTLELGDSALYLCASSQGQINPEAFFGQGTRLTVV.

J is TRBJ1-1 and V is TRBV11-2; D remains ambiguous. Germline CDR1 is SGHAT and CDR2 is FQNNGV. The CDR3 length is 14 residues. The V gene lost 2 bases and the J gene lost 5 bases, with 12 bases spanning the gap. Here the CDR3 reads CASSLRPGGTEAFF. Written as DNA, the CDR3 is TGTGCCAGCAGCTTACGACCGGGAGGGACTGAAGCTTTCTTT.

This clone was seen a handful of times. V gene TRBV10-3 combines with J gene TRBJ1-5; no clear D gene. Between the trimmed V and J ends, which lost 1 base and 7 bases, there was a span of 11 bases. Germline V lookup: CDR1 ENHRY, CDR2 SYGVKD. The CDR3 sequence is 14 residues long. This CDR3 reads CAISELRVGQPQHF. CDR3 nucleotide sequence: TGTGCCATCAGTGAGTTGAGGGTTGGCCAGCCCCAGCATTTT.

J is TRBJ2-2 and V is TRBV5-4; TRBD2 aligns across 9 bases. From germline, CDR1 is SGHNT and CDR2 YYREEE (reference sequence). CDR3 length equals 15 residues. Losses at the gene ends were 0 bases for V and 5 bases for J; bases not matched to a gene: 2. This CDR3 reads CASSLATSGTGELFF. The DNA of the CDR3 is TGTGCCAGCAGCTTGGCGACTAGCGGTACCGGGGAGCTGTTTTTT.

The chain links TRBV30 to TRBJ1-1, with 9 bases fitting TRBD1. Unmatched junction bases numbered 14, after V lost 6 bases and J lost 3 bases. The CDR3 sequence is 16 residues long. The germline gives CDR1 GTSNPN, CDR2 SVGIG (reference sequence). As DNA, the CDR3 is TGTGCCTGCTCCTCAGGAAGAGGGACAGGGTACACTGAAGCTTTCTTT. Translation: CACSSGRGTGYTEAFF. Based on the CDR3 plus reference TRBV30 and TRBJ1-1, the full variable domain is SQTIHQWPATLVQPVGSPLSLECTVEGTSNPNLYWYRQAAGRGLQLLFYSVGIGQISSEVPQNLSASRPQDRQFILSSKKLLLSDSGFYLCACSSGRGTGYTEAFFGQGTRLTVV.

The V and J genes are TRBV5-8 and TRBJ1-4; D may be TRBD1 (5 bases). V lost 4 bases, J lost 2 bases, and 21 bases lay in between. This CDR3 comprises 18 residues. The V gene's germline CDR1 is SGHTS and CDR2 YDEGEE. CDR3: CASSPWVTGVGTNEKLFF. CDR3 nucleotide sequence: TGTGCCAGCAGCCCCTGGGTAACAGGAGTGGGGACTAATGAAAAACTGTTTTTT.

The chain joins TRBV7-9 to TRBJ2-5, with a weak D call TRBD1 (6 bases). Germline CDR1 reads SEHNR; CDR2 reads FQNEAQ (reference sequence). V was trimmed by 3 bases and J by 1 base, leaving 9 bases between them. This CDR3 is built from 14 residues. Here the CDR3 DNA reads TGTGCCAGCAGCTTCGGACAGACCCAAGAGACCCAGTACTTC. Amino acids: CASSFGQTQETQYF. The full variable domain, rest sourced from reference TRBV7-9 and TRBJ2-5, is DTGVSQNPRHKITKRGQNVTFRCDPISEHNRLYWYRQTLGQGPEFLTYFQNEAQLEKSRLLSDRFSAERPKGSFSTLEIQRTEQGDSAMYLCASSFGQTQETQYFGPGTRLLVL.

The chain is built from TRBV5-1 and TRBJ2-5, with D unclear. V gave up 1 base and J gave up 3 bases, with 7 bases separating them. This CDR3 is 13 amino acids long. CDR1 is SGHRS, CDR2 YFSETQ, per germline. The CDR3 nucleotides are TGCGCCAGCAGCTTGCGCCAGAAAGAGACCCAGTACTTC. Translating it yields CASSLRQKETQYF.

This clone was found a few times. Sequence at one end of the junction differs from germline and may be a read error. The chain employs TRBV28 and TRBJ2-2; TRBD2 aligns across 8 bases. From germline, CDR1 is MDHEN and CDR2 SYDVKM. The CDR3 has 15 amino acids. The CDR3 nucleotides read TGTGCCAGCACTTTAGCGGGGAAGAACACCGGGGAGCTGTTTTTT. Protein sequence: CASTLAGKNTGELFF.

V and J are TRBV27 and TRBJ1-4; tentative D call: TRBD1 (5 bases). There are 14 residues in the CDR3. Deletions cut 6 bases from V and 3 bases from J, with 11 bases between. CDR1 is MNHEY, CDR2 SMNVEV, per germline (reference sequence). The CDR3 DNA reads TGTGCCAGCAGAAGGGGCCCACCTAATGAAAAACTGTTTTTT. It is translated as CASRRGPPNEKLFF. The full variable domain, with the rest looked up from reference TRBV27 and TRBJ1-4, is EAQVTQNPRYLITVTGKKLTVTCSQNMNHEYMSWYRQDPGLGLRQIYYSMNVEVTDKGDVPEGYKVSRKEKRNFPLILESPSPNQTSLYFCASRRGPPNEKLFFGSGTQLSVL.

The V gene is TRBV3-1 (or the pseudogene TRBV3-2), the J gene TRBJ1-3; TRBD1 is a possible D gene (6 bases). V was pared by 8 bases and J by 0 bases, with 11 bases between. Germline V gene data show CDR1 as LGHDT and CDR2 as YNNKEL (reference sequence). The CDR3 extends over 14 amino acids. The CDR3 protein is CASAKGDSGNTIYF. Here the CDR3 DNA reads TGTGCCAGCGCCAAGGGGGACTCTGGAAACACCATATATTTT.

This clone showed up just a few times. The rearrangement links TRBV28 to TRBJ1-5; TRBD1 is a possible D gene (5 bases). The V end lost 3 bases, the J end lost 9 bases, and 15 bases lay between the germline ends. The CDR3 covers 14 residues. CDR1 is MDHEN, CDR2 SYDVKM, per germline. CDR3 residues: CASSFTGGLWPQHF. DNA of the CDR3: TGTGCCAGCAGTTTCACAGGAGGGTTATGGCCCCAGCATTTT.

The V gene is TRBV19, the J gene TRBJ1-1; 8 nucleotides agree with TRBD1. The CDR3 consists of 15 residues. CDR1 is LNHDA and CDR2 is SQIVND in the germline V gene (reference sequence). The ends lost 10 bases at V and 5 bases at J; junction bases unmatched: 15. The CDR3 reads CATGWLGRGLTEAFF. CDR3 nucleotides: TGTGCCACTGGGTGGTTAGGCAGGGGGCTAACTGAAGCTTTCTTT.

There are a few counts of this clone. The chain joins TRBV3-1 (or the pseudogene TRBV3-2) to TRBJ2-7; 10 bases align to TRBD1. CDR3 size: 16 residues. Germline V lookup: CDR1 LGHDT, CDR2 YNNKEL (reference sequence). J gave up 7 bases and V 4 bases, and 13 bases lay outside the gene matches. This chain's CDR3 is CASSRRPGQGTREQYF. Here the CDR3 DNA reads TGTGCCAGCAGCCGTAGACCGGGACAGGGGACTCGGGAGCAGTACTTC.

The V gene is TRBV4-2, the J gene TRBJ2-7; D might be TRBD2 (6 bases). CDR3 length equals 15 residues. V was shortened by 2 bases and J by 3 bases, with 14 bases between the two germline ends. Germline assignment: CDR1 LGHNA and CDR2 YNFKEQ. CDR3 coding DNA: TGTGCCAGCAGCCAATCTCGGACTACGAACTACGAGCAGTACTTC. Protein: CASSQSRTTNYEQYF.

V usage is TRBV3-1 (or the pseudogene TRBV3-2) and J usage is TRBJ2-2, with TRBD2 matching over 9 bases. The CDR3 totals 16 residues. Germline V gene sequence: CDR1 LGHDT, CDR2 YNNKEL (reference sequence). Trimming took 3 bases from V and 6 from J; bases not matched to a gene: 8. The CDR3: CASSQEGLAIAGELFF. CDR3 coding DNA: TGTGCCAGCAGCCAGGAGGGACTAGCAATCGCCGGGGAGCTGTTTTTT.

The chain uses TRBV18 and TRBJ2-7; 7 bases match TRBD1. The CDR3 has 15 amino acids. Germline loops: CDR1 KGHSH, CDR2 LQKENI. The ends lost 2 bases at V and 5 bases at J; junction bases unmatched: 9. CDR3 coding DNA: TGTGCCAGCTCACCAAAGGGGGCAGGGATGCACGAGCAGTACTTC. Translated: CASSPKGAGMHEQYF.

The rearrangement uses TRBV28 and TRBJ1-6; D is ambiguous. V was cut by 2 bases and J by 2 bases, with 13 bases left in between. CDR1 is MDHEN, CDR2 SYDVKM, per germline. This CDR3 has 17 amino acids. The CDR3 here is CASSLPIAAAYNSPLHF. The DNA of the CDR3 is TGTGCCAGCAGTTTACCGATAGCCGCAGCCTATAATTCACCCCTCCACTTT.

This rearrangement joins TRBV9 to TRBJ2-1, with a possible D match to TRBD2 (5 bases). The V end was cut by 2 bases, the J end by 5 bases, with 8 bases between. Germline V gene lookup returns CDR1 SGDLS and CDR2 YYNGEE. The CDR3 is 13 residues long. Written as DNA, the CDR3 is TGTGCCAGCAGCGTCGAGGGCCACAATGAGCAGTTCTTC. Encoded protein: CASSVEGHNEQFF.

The rearrangement uses TRBV3-1 (or the pseudogene TRBV3-2) and TRBJ1-1; TRBD1 matches 8 bases. The CDR3 totals 14 residues. Germline V gene lookup returns CDR1 LGHDT and CDR2 YNNKEL (reference sequence). With V trimmed by 7 bases and J by 3 bases, 7 bases remained unmatched. The CDR3 nucleotides are TGTGCCAGCACCCTAGGACAGGGATACACTGAAGCTTTCTTT. It translates to CASTLGQGYTEAFF.

V is TRBV6-5 and J is TRBJ1-2, with D maybe TRBD1 (6 bases). The CDR3 is 14 amino acids. V dropped 5 bases and J dropped 4 bases, with 14 bases sitting between them. Germline V gives CDR1 MNHEY, CDR2 SVGAGI. CDR3 in DNA: TGTGCCAGCAGTCAGGGAGGGGGATTCTATGGCTACACCTTC. It translates to CASSQGGGFYGYTF.

V gene TRBV7-3 combines with J gene TRBJ1-1; D call uncertain. CDR1 and CDR2 (germline): SGHTA, FQGTGA. This CDR3 contains 13 residues. The V and J ends lost 5 bases and 10 bases respectively, with 17 bases between them. DNA for the CDR3: TGTGCCAGCAGCACTTCGGCGGAGGTCCCAGCTTTCTTT. Translation gives CASSTSAEVPAFF.